This T cell receptor beta chain was observed in a study of blood T cell repertoires in COVID-19. A few counts support this clone. In germline, CDR1 is SEHNR, CDR2 FQNEAQ (reference sequence). The CDR3 is 16 amino acids. V shed 5 bases and J shed 0 bases, with 14 bases lying between them. This table comes from immunoSEQ multiplex PCR, and its TCRdb copy is limited to in-frame clones, with some not included. The table shows about 200,000 clones, with 82% occurring only once. What was sequenced was peripheral blood. This chain links TRBV7-9 with TRBJ2-1; a possible D gene is TRBD2 (5 bases). This clonotype was sampled from a woman older than 75 with COVID-19, enrolled during active disease. CDR3 DNA sequence: TGTGCCAGCAGCGACCCACTAGGGAGCTCCTACAATGAGCAGTTCTTC. It translates to CASSDPLGSSYNEQFF.